A single T cell receptor beta chain is shown here with its context. This record comes from a study of T cell changes during pregnancy in multiple sclerosis. The repertoire was sequenced with immunoSEQ multiplex PCR; TCRdb's copy has only in-frame clones and lacks some. The repertoire holds tens of thousands of clones, with about 92% as singletons. CDR1 is SEHNR and CDR2 is FQNEAQ in the germline V gene (reference sequence). The V gene lost 5 bases and the J gene lost 7 bases, with 18 bases spanning the gap. The CDR3 extends over 15 amino acids. This TCR came from a female donor in good health, enrolled as a control in a pregnancy study. The V and J genes are TRBV7-9 and TRBJ2-1; perhaps TRBD2 as D (7 bases). The material was peripheral blood, obtained in the second trimester of pregnancy. Here the CDR3 reads CASSLSRGGSNEQFF. DNA of the CDR3: TGTGCCAGCAGCCTAAGCAGGGGAGGGTCGAATGAGCAGTTCTTC.